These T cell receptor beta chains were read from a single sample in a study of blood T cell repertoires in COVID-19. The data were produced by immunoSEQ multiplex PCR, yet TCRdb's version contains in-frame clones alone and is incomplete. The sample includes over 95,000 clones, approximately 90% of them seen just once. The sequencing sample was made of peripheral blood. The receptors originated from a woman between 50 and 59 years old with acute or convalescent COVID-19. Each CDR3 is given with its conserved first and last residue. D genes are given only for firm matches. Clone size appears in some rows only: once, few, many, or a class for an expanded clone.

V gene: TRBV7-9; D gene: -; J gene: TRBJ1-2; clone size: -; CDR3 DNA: TGTGCCAGCAGCTTCGGGGGAGATGGCTACACCTTC; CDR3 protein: CASSFGGDGYTF
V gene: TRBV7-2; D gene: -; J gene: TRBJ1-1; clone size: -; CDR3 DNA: TGTGCCAGCAGCTTTGGCCGTAACACTGAAGCTTTCTTT; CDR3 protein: CASSFGRNTEAFF
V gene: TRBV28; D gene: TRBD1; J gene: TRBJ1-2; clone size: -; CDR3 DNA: TGTGCCAGCAGTTTACGTTACAGGGGCCCGCTTAATGGCTACACCTTC; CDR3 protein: CASSLRYRGPLNGYTF
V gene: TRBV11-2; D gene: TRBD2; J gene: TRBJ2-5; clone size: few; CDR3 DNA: TGTGCCAGCAGCTTAGAACTAGCGGGCCAAGAGACCCAGTACTTC; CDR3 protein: CASSLELAGQETQYF
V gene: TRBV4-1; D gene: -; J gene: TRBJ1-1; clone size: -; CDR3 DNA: TGCGCCAGCACCCACATGAGGAACACTGAAGCTTTCTTT; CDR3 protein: CASTHMRNTEAFF
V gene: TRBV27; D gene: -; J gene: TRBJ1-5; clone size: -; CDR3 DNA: TGTGCCAGCAGTTTAGATGGGGCCCCAAATCAGCCCCAGCATTTT; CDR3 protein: CASSLDGAPNQPQHF
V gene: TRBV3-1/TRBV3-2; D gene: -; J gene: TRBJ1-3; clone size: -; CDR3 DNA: TGTGCCAGCAGCCGTACTTTTGGGACTACCTTGGGGTTAGGAAACACCATATATTTT; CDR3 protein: CASSRTFGTTLGLGNTIYF
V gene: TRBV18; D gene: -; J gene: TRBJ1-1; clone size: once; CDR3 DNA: TGTGCCAGCTCACCCGAACAGGGAAAGAACACTGAAGCTTTCTTT; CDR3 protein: CASSPEQGKNTEAFF
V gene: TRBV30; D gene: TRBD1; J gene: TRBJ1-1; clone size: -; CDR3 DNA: TGTGCCTGGAATACAGGGGGTGGGACTGAAGCTTTCTTT; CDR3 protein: CAWNTGGGTEAFF
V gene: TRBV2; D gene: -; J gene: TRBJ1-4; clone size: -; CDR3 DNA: TGTGCCAGCAGATACCCTAGGAGCGGGACCTTAAATGAAAAACTGTTTTTT; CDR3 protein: CASRYPRSGTLNEKLFF
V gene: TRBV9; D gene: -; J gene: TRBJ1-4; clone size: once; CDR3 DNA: TGTGCCAGCACGGAGGGTTCAGGTCGTAACGAAAAACTGTTTTTT; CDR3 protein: CASTEGSGRNEKLFF
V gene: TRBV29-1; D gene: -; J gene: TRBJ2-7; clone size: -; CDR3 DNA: TGCAGCGTACTCGCCAGGGGCAGCTCCTACGAGCAGTACTTC; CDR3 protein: CSVLARGSSYEQYF
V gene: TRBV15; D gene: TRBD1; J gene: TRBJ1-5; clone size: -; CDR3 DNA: TGTGCCACCAGCCGAACCGGGACAGGGTTTCAGCCCCAGCATTTT; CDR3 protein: CATSRTGTGFQPQHF
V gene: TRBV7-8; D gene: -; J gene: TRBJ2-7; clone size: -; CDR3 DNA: TGTGCCAGCAGCTTAGGTTCTCACAGTGGGCAGTCCTACGAGCAGTACTTC; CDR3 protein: CASSLGSHSGQSYEQYF
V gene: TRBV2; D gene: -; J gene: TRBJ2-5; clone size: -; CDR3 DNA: TGTGCCAGCACTGTAGTCCGAGGAGAGACCCAGTACTTC; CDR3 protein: CASTVVRGETQYF